This T cell receptor (beta chain) was captured in a study of blood T cell repertoires in COVID-19. V shed 3 bases, J shed 2 bases, and the junction held 5 bases outside the gene matches. From germline, CDR1 is SGHNT and CDR2 YYREEE (reference sequence). This CDR3 contains 15 residues. Method: immunoSEQ multiplex PCR; TCRdb's copy keeps in-frame clones and lacks some. The sample contains around 120,000 clones, more than 70% of which appear only once. The clonotype originates from a man older than 75 with active or convalescent COVID-19. Material: peripheral blood. The chain carries TRBV5-4 and TRBJ2-7; 10 bases map to TRBD2. The CDR3 region has the DNA TGTGCCAGCAGCTCCTATAGCGGGGGGACCTACGAGCAGTACTTC. Translated: CASSSYSGGTYEQYF. The full variable domain, its missing parts supplied by reference TRBV5-4 and TRBJ2-7, is ETGVTQSPTHLIKTRGQQVTLRCSSQSGHNTVSWYQQALGQGPQFIFQYYREEENGRGNFPPRFSGLQFPNYSSELNVNALELDDSALYLCASSSYSGGTYEQYFGPGTRLTVT.